This entry is about one T cell receptor (beta chain). Profiled with immunoSEQ multiplex PCR; TCRdb holds only in-frame clones, not every one. The table lists tens of thousands of clones, around nine tenths of them singletons. The data stem from a study of technical replicates of blood from a few donors. Germline-derived CDR1 and CDR2 are SGHNT and YYREEE (reference sequence). Trimming took 3 bases from V and 2 from J; bases not matched to a gene: 4. There are 14 residues in the CDR3. This receptor was identified in a human donor in good health. Some clones in this sample may be carry-over from other donors' samples. Sequencing input: PBMCs. The chain joins TRBV5-4 to TRBJ2-7; 8 positions agree with TRBD2. CDR3 sequence: CASSSPGLAYEQYF. As DNA, the CDR3 is TGTGCCAGCAGCTCCCCGGGACTAGCCTACGAGCAGTACTTC. Drawing the rest from reference TRBV5-4 and TRBJ2-7, the complete variable domain is ETGVTQSPTHLIKTRGQQVTLRCSSQSGHNTVSWYQQALGQGPQFIFQYYREEENGRGNFPPRFSGLQFPNYSSELNVNALELDDSALYLCASSSPGLAYEQYFGPGTRLTVT.